This T cell receptor (beta chain) was observed in a study of tumor-infiltrating lymphocytes in primary liver carcinoma. The study's findings and limits: A significantly higher top-250-clone fraction was found in tumors than in blood (p = 0.039).

Co-extraction of RNA and DNA was performed on about 19-30 mg of unsorted bulk tissue. With a constant-region primer, TCR beta cDNA was made from approximately 500 ng of total RNA. Construction of TCR beta libraries relied on three successive nested multiplex PCR rounds employing slightly modified ARM-PCR. From the multiplex PCR reads, TCRdb called clonotypes with MiXCR, one entry per CDR3 protein. The data contain some 95,000 distinct CDR3 sequences, less than 75% of them singletons. Of note for this clonotype: Its antigen is not identified. One end of the junction is discordant with germline, which a read error may explain.

Sequenced: tumor-adjacent normal liver tissue. The source is a man aged 35-49 years with primary liver carcinoma and hepatitis B virus infection.

The CDR3 protein is CDSSAAPAGEQYF. The CDR3 nucleotides are TGTGACAGCAGTGCGGCCCCCGCGGGCGAGCAGTACTTC. This rearrangement joins TRBV10-2 to TRBJ2-7; D may be TRBD1 or TRBD2 (5 bases each). The CDR3 runs to 13 residues. Per the germline V gene, CDR1 is WSHSY and CDR2 is SAAADI.